This T cell receptor (beta chain) was identified in a study of blood T cell repertoires in COVID-19. Losses at the gene ends were 2 bases for V and 0 bases for J; bases not matched to a gene: 9. The CDR3 consists of 17 residues. The germline CDR1 and CDR2 sequences are LGHNA and YNFKEQ. The table came from immunoSEQ multiplex PCR; TCRdb's copy has only in-frame clones and leaves some out. The sample lists about 210,000 clones; roughly 84% were seen once. This sequence was found in a man aged 50 to 59 with active or convalescent COVID-19. The rearrangement joins TRBV4-2 to TRBJ1-2, with 7 nucleotides matching TRBD1. Input material: peripheral blood. CDR3 region: CASSQWGQRITNYGYTF. The DNA of the CDR3 is TGTGCCAGCAGCCAATGGGGACAGAGAATTACTAACTATGGCTACACCTTC.